This TCR beta chain was documented in a study of radiotherapy plus CTLA-4 blockade in lung cancer. The study's findings and limits: Reportedly, early blood T cell clone dynamics best predicted response, with interferon-beta. Blood-borne expansion of tumor-derived TCR clones followed radiotherapy plus ipilimumab.

The germline V and J ends were trimmed by 6 bases and 1 base, with 11 bases remaining between them. Looked up from germline, CDR1 is ENHRY and CDR2 is SYGVKD. The CDR3 extends over 14 amino acids. The protocol was immunoSEQ multiplex PCR, while the TCRdb copy is restricted to in-frame clones and leaves out a portion. In the table there are 60,000 to 70,000 clones, about 80% of which are singletons. Concerning this clone: What it binds is unknown.

The chain employs TRBV10-3 and TRBJ2-3; weak D call: TRBD1 (6 bases). The specimen comprised peripheral blood, sampled from a patient treated with radiotherapy plus ipilimumab. This clonotype was obtained from a human donor with non-small cell lung cancer who had a complete response to radiotherapy plus ipilimumab. CDR3 sequence: CAIRGDTGTDTQYF. The CDR3 bases are TGTGCCATCAGGGGGGACACGGGCACAGATACGCAGTATTTT.